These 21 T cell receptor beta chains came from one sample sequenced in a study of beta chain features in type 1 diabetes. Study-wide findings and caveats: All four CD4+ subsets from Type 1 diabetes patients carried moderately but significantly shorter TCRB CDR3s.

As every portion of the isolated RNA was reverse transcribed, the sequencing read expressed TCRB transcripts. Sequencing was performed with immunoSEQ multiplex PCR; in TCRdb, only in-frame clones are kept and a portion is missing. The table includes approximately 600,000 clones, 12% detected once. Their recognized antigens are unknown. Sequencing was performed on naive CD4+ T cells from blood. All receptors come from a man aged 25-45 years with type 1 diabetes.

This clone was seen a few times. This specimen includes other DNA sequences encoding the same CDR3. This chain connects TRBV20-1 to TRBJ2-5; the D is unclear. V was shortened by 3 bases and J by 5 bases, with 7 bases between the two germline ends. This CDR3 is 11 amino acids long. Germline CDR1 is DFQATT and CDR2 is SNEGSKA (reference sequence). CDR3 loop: CSARDRETQYF. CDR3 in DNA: TGCAGTGCTAGGGACCGGGAGACCCAGTACTTC.

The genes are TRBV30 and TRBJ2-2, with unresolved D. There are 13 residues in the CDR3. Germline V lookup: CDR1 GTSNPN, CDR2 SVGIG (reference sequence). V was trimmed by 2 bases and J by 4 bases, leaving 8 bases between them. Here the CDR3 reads CAWSPFATGELFF. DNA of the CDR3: TGTGCCTGGAGTCCATTTGCCACCGGGGAGCTGTTTTTT. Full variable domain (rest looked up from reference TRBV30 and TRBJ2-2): SQTIHQWPATLVQPVGSPLSLECTVEGTSNPNLYWYRQAAGRGLQLLFYSVGIGQISSEVPQNLSASRPQDRQFILSSKKLLLSDSGFYLCAWSPFATGELFFGEGSRLTVL.

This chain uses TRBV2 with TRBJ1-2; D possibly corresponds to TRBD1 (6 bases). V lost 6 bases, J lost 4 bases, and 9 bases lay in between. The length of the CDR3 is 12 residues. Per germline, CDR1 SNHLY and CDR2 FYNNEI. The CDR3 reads CASRQGTYGYTF. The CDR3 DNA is TGTGCCAGCAGGCAGGGGACCTATGGCTACACCTTC.

The DNA for the CDR3 is TGTGCCAGCAGTGCTAGCGGTGGCTCCTACAATGAGCAGTTCTTC. Protein sequence: CASSASGGSYNEQFF. The V gene is TRBV2, the J gene TRBJ2-1; 7 positions agree with TRBD2. This CDR3 has 15 amino acids. J was trimmed by 0 bases and V by 4 bases; bases with no gene match: 3. Germline loops: CDR1 SNHLY, CDR2 FYNNEI.

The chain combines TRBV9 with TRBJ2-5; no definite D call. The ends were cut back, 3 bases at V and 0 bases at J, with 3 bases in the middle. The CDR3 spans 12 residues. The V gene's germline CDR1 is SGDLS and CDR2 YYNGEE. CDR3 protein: CASSGYQETQYF. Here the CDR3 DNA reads TGTGCCAGCAGCGGGTACCAAGAGACCCAGTACTTC.

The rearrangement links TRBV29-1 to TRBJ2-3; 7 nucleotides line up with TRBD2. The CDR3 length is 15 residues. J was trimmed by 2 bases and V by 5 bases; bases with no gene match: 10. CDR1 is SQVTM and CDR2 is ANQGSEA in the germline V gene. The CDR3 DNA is TGCAGCGTTCGCCCTGGACTAGTCTCCACAGATACGCAGTATTTT. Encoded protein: CSVRPGLVSTDTQYF.

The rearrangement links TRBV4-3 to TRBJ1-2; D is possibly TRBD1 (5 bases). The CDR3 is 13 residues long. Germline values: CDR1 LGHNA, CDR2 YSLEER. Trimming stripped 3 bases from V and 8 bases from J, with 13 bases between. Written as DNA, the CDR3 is TGCGCCAGCAGCCACCAGGGTGGGCGCGGCTACACCTTC. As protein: CASSHQGGRGYTF.

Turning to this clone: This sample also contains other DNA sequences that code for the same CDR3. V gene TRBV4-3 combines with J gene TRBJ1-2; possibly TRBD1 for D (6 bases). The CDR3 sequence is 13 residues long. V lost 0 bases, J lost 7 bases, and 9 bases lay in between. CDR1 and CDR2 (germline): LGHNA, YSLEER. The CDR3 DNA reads TGCGCCAGCAGCCAAGACAGGGGAGGTGGCTACACCTTC. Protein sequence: CASSQDRGGGYTF.

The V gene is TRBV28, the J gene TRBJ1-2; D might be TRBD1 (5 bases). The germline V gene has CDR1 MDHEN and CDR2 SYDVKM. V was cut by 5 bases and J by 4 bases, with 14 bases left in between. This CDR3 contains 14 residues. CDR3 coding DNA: TGTGCCAGCAGTCCGGACACGATCGCCTATGGCTACACCTTC. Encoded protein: CASSPDTIAYGYTF.

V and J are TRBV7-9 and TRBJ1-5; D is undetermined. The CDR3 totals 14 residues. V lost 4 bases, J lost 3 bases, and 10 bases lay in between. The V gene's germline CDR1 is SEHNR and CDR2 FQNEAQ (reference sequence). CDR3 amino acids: CASSSNSVNQPQHF. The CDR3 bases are TGTGCCAGCAGCTCCAATTCGGTCAATCAGCCCCAGCATTTT.

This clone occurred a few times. CDR3 loop: CASSKEAGAFAGRYNEQFF. The CDR3 region has the DNA TGTGCCAGCAGCAAAGAAGCGGGGGCATTTGCGGGGCGGTACAATGAGCAGTTCTTC. The J gene is TRBJ2-1, the V gene TRBV21-1; the listed D gene, TRBD2, was not tested against the DNA. TRBV21-1 is a pseudogene locus. CDR3 length equals 19 residues.

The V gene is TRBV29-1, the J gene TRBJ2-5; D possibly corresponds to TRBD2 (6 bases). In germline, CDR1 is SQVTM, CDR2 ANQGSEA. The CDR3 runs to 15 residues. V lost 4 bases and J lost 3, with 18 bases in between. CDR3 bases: TGCAGCGTTGGGGCCCCGGGACTCCTGGAAGAGACCCAGTACTTC. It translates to CSVGAPGLLEETQYF.

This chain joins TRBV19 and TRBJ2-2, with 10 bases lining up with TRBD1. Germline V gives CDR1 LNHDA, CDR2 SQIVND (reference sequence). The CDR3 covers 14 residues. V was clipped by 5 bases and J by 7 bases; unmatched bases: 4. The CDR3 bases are TGTGCCAGTAGTCGACAGGGGGCTGGCGGGGAGCTGTTTTTT. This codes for CASSRQGAGGELFF.

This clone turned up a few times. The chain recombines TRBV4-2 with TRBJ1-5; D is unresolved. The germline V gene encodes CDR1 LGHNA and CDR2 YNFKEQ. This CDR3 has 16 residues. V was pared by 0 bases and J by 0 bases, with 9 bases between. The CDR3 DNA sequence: TGTGCCAGCAGCCAAGACAGGATAGGTAGCAATCAGCCCCAGCATTTT. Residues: CASSQDRIGSNQPQHF.

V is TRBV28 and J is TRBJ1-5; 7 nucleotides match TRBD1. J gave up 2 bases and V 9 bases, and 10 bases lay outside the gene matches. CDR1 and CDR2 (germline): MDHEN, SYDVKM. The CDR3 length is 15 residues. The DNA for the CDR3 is TGTGCCAGTACTGAGGGGGCCAAGGGCAATCAGCCCCAGCATTTT. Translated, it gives CASTEGAKGNQPQHF.

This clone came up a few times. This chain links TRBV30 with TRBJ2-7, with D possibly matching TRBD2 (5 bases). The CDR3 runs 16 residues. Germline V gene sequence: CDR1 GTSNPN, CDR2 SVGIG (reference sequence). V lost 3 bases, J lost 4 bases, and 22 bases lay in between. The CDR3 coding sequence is TGTGCCTGGAGCCTGCCAGCGGCAAGTTATGGTTACGAGCAGTACTTC. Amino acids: CAWSLPAASYGYEQYF.

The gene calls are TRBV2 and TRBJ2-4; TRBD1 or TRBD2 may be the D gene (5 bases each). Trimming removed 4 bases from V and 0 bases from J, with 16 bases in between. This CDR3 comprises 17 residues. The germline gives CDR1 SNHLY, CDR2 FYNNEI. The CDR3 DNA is TGTGCCAGCAGTGTTGAGGGACCTACCATAGCCAAAAACATTCAGTACTTC. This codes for CASSVEGPTIAKNIQYF. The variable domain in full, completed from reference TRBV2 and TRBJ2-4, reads EPEVTQTPSHQVTQMGQEVILRCVPISNHLYFYWYRQILGQKVEFLVSFYNNEISEKSEIFDDQFSVERPDGSNFTLKIRSTKLEDSAMYFCASSVEGPTIAKNIQYFGAGTRLSVL.

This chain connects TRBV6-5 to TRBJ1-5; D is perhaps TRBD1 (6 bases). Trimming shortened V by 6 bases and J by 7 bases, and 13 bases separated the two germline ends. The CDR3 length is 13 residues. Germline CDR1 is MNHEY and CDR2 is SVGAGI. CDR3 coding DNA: TGTGCCAGCAGGAAACAGGGAGGCCAGCCCCAGCATTTT. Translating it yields CASRKQGGQPQHF.

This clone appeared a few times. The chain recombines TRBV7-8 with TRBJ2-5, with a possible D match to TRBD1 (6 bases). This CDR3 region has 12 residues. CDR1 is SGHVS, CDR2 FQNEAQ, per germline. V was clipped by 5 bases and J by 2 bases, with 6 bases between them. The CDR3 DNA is TGTGCCAGCAGCGGACAGCAAGAGACCCAGTACTTC. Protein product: CASSGQQETQYF.

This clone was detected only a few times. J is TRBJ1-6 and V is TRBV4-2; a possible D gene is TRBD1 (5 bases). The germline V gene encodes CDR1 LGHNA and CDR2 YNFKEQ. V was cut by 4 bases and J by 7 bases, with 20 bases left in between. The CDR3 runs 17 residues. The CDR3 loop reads CASSPRDEASGNSPLHF. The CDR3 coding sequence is TGTGCCAGCAGCCCCCGGGACGAGGCCTCTGGAAATTCACCCCTCCACTTT.

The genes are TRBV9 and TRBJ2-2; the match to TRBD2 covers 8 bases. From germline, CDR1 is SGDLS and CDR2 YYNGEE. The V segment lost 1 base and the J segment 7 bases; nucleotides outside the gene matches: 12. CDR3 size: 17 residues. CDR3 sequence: CASSVFSDVTSGGELFF. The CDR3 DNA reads TGTGCCAGCAGCGTATTTAGTGACGTTACTAGCGGCGGGGAGCTGTTTTTT. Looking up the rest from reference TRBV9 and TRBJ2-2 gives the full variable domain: DSGVTQTPKHLITATGQRVTLRCSPRSGDLSVYWYQQSLDQGLQFLIQYYNGEERAKGNILERFSAQQFPDLHSELNLSSLELGDSALYFCASSVFSDVTSGGELFFGEGSRLTVL.